Listed below are T cell receptor beta chains from one sample, sequenced in a study of molecular identifiers for immune sequencing clone quantification. TCRdb itself ran the PCR reads through MiXCR, one entry per CDR3 protein. The sample lists around 470,000 distinct CDR3 sequences; 20% to 25% were seen once. Sequences were obtained from naive CD8+ T cells from blood, with Jurkat cell RNA spiked in. The receptor set was obtained from a human donor in good health. Some libraries in this study had Jurkat cell RNA spiked in. The conserved cysteine and the conserved F or W are not part of the CDR3 here.

J	V	CDR3
TRBJ2-7	TRBV27	ASSFTGGFYEQY
TRBJ2-7	TRBV4-3	ASSQSLIVGPYSYEQY
TRBJ1-5	TRBV20-1	SARDVGVNQPQH
TRBJ2-1	TRBV13	AGSPGTGFEQF
TRBJ2-5	TRBV9	ASSVVIEETQY
TRBJ2-7	TRBV19	ASSIGSRGIDEQY
TRBJ2-7	TRBV6-2/TRBV6-3	ASSYSAIPGQGAYEQY
TRBJ2-7	TRBV5-4	ASRNRDRAYEQY
TRBJ1-1	TRBV10-3	AISEIPGENTEAF
TRBJ2-7	TRBV5-1	ASSLQGPNTYEQY
TRBJ1-5	TRBV12-3/TRBV12-4	ASSIRAAYQPQH
TRBJ2-5	TRBV21-1	VSSTHLAGGFPETQY
TRBJ2-3	TRBV13	ASSPQQDFDTQY
TRBJ2-3	TRBV5-1	ASNLYSPDTQY
TRBJ1-4	TRBV4-3	ASSQVWGSNEKLF
TRBJ2-7	TRBV30	AWSQDAYEQY